The 27 T cell receptor beta chains below were found in one sample sequenced in a study of neurological immune-mediated disorders. TCRdb fed the 5' RACE reads into MiXCR, producing one record per CDR3 protein. The sample shows about 41,000 distinct CDR3 sequences, more than 14% of them seen only once. Material: CD4+ T cells from blood. The source of these receptors is a woman aged 60-75 years with HTLV-1-associated myelopathy (HAM/TSP).

Ten or more counts support this clonotype. The chain carries TRBV5-1 and TRBJ1-5; a weak D match, TRBD1 (5 bases). CDR3 length equals 14 residues. Deletions cut 0 bases from V and 2 bases from J, with 6 bases between. From germline, CDR1 is SGHRS and CDR2 YFSETQ. The CDR3 DNA is TGCGCCAGCAGCTTGGGGGGGGGCAATCAGCCCCAGCATTTT. Translated, it gives CASSLGGGNQPQHF.

This clonotype was recorded at least ten times. V is TRBV20-1 and J is TRBJ1-2, with 9 positions matching TRBD1. The CDR3 spans 15 residues. The V and J ends lost 3 bases and 5 bases, in that order; junction bases with no gene match: 10. Germline V gene lookup returns CDR1 DFQATT and CDR2 SNEGSKA (reference sequence). DNA for the CDR3: TGCAGTGCTAGGAGCGACAGGGGGGGATCTTATGGCTACACCTTC. Protein sequence: CSARSDRGGSYGYTF.

This clonotype showed up many times. The chain links TRBV18 to TRBJ1-1, with a weak D call TRBD1 (6 bases). Germline V lookup: CDR1 KGHSH, CDR2 LQKENI. V shed 3 bases and J shed 2 bases, with 13 bases lying between them. The CDR3 spans 15 residues. The chain's CDR3 is CASSPRSDRNTEAFF. In nucleotides, the CDR3 is TGTGCCAGCTCACCGAGGTCGGACAGAAACACTGAAGCTTTCTTT.

This clonotype was observed at least ten times. V gene TRBV12-3 or TRBV12-4 combines with J gene TRBJ1-3; D uncertain. V lost 5 bases to trimming and J lost 0 bases, with 14 bases between them. This CDR3 has 16 amino acids. The CDR3 DNA sequence: TGTGCCAGCAGTCTTAACCCCGGGTCCTCTGGAAACACCATATATTTT. Its translation: CASSLNPGSSGNTIYF.

This clonotype was counted ten times or more. The CDR3 spells CAISESSGTDGEQFF. CDR3 coding DNA: TGTGCCATCAGTGAGTCGTCGGGTACTGACGGTGAGCAGTTCTTC. The J gene is TRBJ2-1, the V gene TRBV10-3; D not certain. CDR3 length: 15 residues. V was cut by 0 bases and J by 9 bases, with 15 bases left in between. The germline gives CDR1 ENHRY, CDR2 SYGVKD.

This clonotype was observed at least ten times. The chain uses TRBV7-6 and TRBJ2-1; 11 nucleotides align to TRBD2. Germline lookup yields CDR1 SGHVS and CDR2 FNYEAQ. After removal of 5 bases from V and 0 bases from J, the junction contained 18 bases not matched to a gene. This CDR3 comprises 21 residues. CDR3 amino acids: CASSPPIRTSGGLSSYNEQFF. As DNA, the CDR3 is TGTGCCAGCAGCCCCCCAATCCGTACTAGCGGGGGACTTAGCTCCTACAATGAGCAGTTCTTC.

This chain links TRBV7-9 with TRBJ1-1; perhaps TRBD1 as D (5 bases). The CDR3 runs to 16 residues. Trimming took 4 bases from V and 4 from J, leaving 19 bases between them. Germline-derived CDR1 and CDR2 are SEHNR and FQNEAQ (reference sequence). CDR3 residues: CASSSRRTRGGTEAFF. CDR3 in DNA: TGTGCCAGCAGCTCGCGCAGGACAAGGGGCGGCACTGAAGCTTTCTTT.

This chain uses TRBV11-2 with TRBJ1-2; TRBD1 matches 8 bases. The junction had 7 bases not matched to a gene; V was cut back by 1 base and J by 0 bases. Germline lookup yields CDR1 SGHAT and CDR2 FQNNGV. The CDR3 contains 17 residues. DNA of the CDR3: TGTGCCAGCAGCTTAGTAGGGGCGGACAGGGCTAACTATGGCTACACCTTC. Translation: CASSLVGADRANYGYTF. Based on the CDR3 plus reference TRBV11-2 and TRBJ1-2, the full variable domain is EAGVAQSPRYKIIEKRQSVAFWCNPISGHATLYWYQQILGQGPKLLIQFQNNGVVDDSQLPKDRFSAERLKGVDSTLKIQPAKLEDSAVYLCASSLVGADRANYGYTFGSGTRLTVV.

This clonotype was detected ten times or more. The rearrangement links TRBV12-3 or TRBV12-4 to TRBJ1-2, with D possibly TRBD1 on 5 matching bases. The CDR3 spans 12 residues. CDR3 in amino acids: CATHRLNYGYTF. CDR3 nucleotide sequence: TGTGCAACGCACAGGCTCAACTATGGCTACACCTTC.

This clonotype was counted at least ten times. The chain has TRBV20-1 and TRBJ2-3, with D perhaps matching TRBD2 (5 bases). Trimming cost V 3 bases and J 2 bases, with 12 bases left between them. The germline gives CDR1 DFQATT, CDR2 SNEGSKA (reference sequence). CDR3 length: 14 amino acids. In nucleotides, the CDR3 is TGCAGTGCTAGCGGGGTATCCCTCACAGATACGCAGTATTTT. Protein: CSASGVSLTDTQYF.

This clonotype was counted many times. The gene calls are TRBV5-1 and TRBJ2-2; D remains ambiguous. The CDR3 spans 15 residues. Germline CDR1 and CDR2: SGHRS and YFSETQ. V was trimmed by 0 bases and J by 4 bases, leaving 10 bases between them. The CDR3 reads CASSLGRAATGELFF. The CDR3 region has the DNA TGCGCCAGCAGCTTGGGACGCGCAGCCACCGGGGAGCTGTTTTTT.

This clonotype was found many times. V usage is TRBV7-9 and J usage is TRBJ2-7; unclear D gene. CDR3 length equals 12 residues. Trimming cost V 5 bases and J 1 base, with 6 bases left between them. From germline, CDR1 is SEHNR and CDR2 FQNEAQ (reference sequence). CDR3 sequence (DNA): TGTGCCAGCAGCCACCAATCCTACGAGCAGTACTTC. Encoded protein: CASSHQSYEQYF.

There are many counts of this clonotype. This chain links TRBV5-6 with TRBJ2-5; 9 bases line up with TRBD1. Losses at the gene ends were 5 bases for V and 5 bases for J; bases not matched to a gene: 7. Germline CDR1 SGHDT, CDR2 YYEEEE. The length of the CDR3 is 14 residues. CDR3 sequence (DNA): TGTGCCAGCAGACAAACAGGGGGCCGCGAGACCCAGTACTTC. Protein sequence: CASRQTGGRETQYF.

This clonotype was observed at least ten times. The chain employs TRBV4-1 and TRBJ1-3, with a possible D match to TRBD1 (5 bases). The CDR3 sequence is 14 residues long. CDR1 and CDR2 (germline): MGHRA, YSYEKL. The V end lost 2 bases, the J end lost 4 bases, and 9 bases lay between the germline ends. The CDR3 coding sequence is TGCGCCAGCAGCCAACCCGGACAAGGAAACACCATATATTTT. It translates to CASSQPGQGNTIYF.

This clonotype occurred many times. V is TRBV5-6 and J is TRBJ2-7, with 7 positions matching TRBD2. CDR1 is SGHDT and CDR2 is YYEEEE in the germline V gene. The J segment lost 3 bases and the V segment lost 4 bases, leaving 1 base of the junction unmatched. This CDR3 is 12 amino acids long. The CDR3: CASSPGGYEQYF. Written as DNA, the CDR3 is TGTGCCAGCAGCCCGGGAGGCTACGAGCAGTACTTC.

This clonotype was seen repeatedly, ten times or more. This sequence joins TRBV9 and TRBJ1-3, with TRBD1 as a possible D gene (6 bases). Germline lookup yields CDR1 SGDLS and CDR2 YYNGEE. V dropped 4 bases and J dropped 4 bases, with 18 bases sitting between them. The CDR3 extends over 16 amino acids. The CDR3: CASSPDPQGSGNTIYF. In DNA, the CDR3 is TGTGCCAGCAGCCCGGATCCACAGGGCTCAGGAAACACCATATATTTT.

This clonotype was counted ten times or more. The chain has TRBV9 and TRBJ1-1; maybe TRBD1 (5 bases). This CDR3 has 13 residues. Trimming shortened V by 4 bases and J by 5 bases, and 12 bases separated the two germline ends. Per germline, CDR1 SGDLS and CDR2 YYNGEE. CDR3 sequence reads: CASSRGVGTEAFF. CDR3 sequence (DNA): TGTGCCAGCAGCAGAGGGGTGGGGACTGAAGCTTTCTTT.

This clonotype came up many times. The V call is TRBV20-1, the J call TRBJ2-3, with 8 bases identical to TRBD2. Looked up from germline, CDR1 is DFQATT and CDR2 is SNEGSKA (reference sequence). Trimming took 3 bases from V and 6 from J; bases not matched to a gene: 11. The CDR3 covers 15 residues. The CDR3 nucleotides are TGCAGTGCTAGCCAGCCGCGGGGGGTCCCTGATACGCAGTATTTT. Encoded protein: CSASQPRGVPDTQYF.

This clonotype was counted at least ten times. CDR3 DNA: TGCAGTGCTGTAACCGGGACCATTGGCGATGAGCAGTTCTTC. Protein: CSAVTGTIGDEQFF. V gene TRBV20-1 combines with J gene TRBJ2-1; D tentatively fits TRBD1 or TRBD2 (5 bases each). There are 14 residues in the CDR3. Germline-derived CDR1 and CDR2 are DFQATT and SNEGSKA (reference sequence). Trimming left V 5 bases short and J 8 bases short, with 19 bases between.

The sample holds many counts of this clonotype. V usage is TRBV5-1 and J usage is TRBJ1-2; 7 bases are a match to TRBD1. The germline gives CDR1 SGHRS, CDR2 YFSETQ. The CDR3 length is 15 residues. Unmatched junction bases numbered 10, after V lost 0 bases and J lost 8 bases. The CDR3 nucleotides are TGCGCCAGCAGCTTGGCCGACAGGGACCCTGGCGGCTACACCTTC. It is translated as CASSLADRDPGGYTF. The full variable domain, rest sourced from reference TRBV5-1 and TRBJ1-2, is KAGVTQTPRYLIKTRGQQVTLSCSPISGHRSVSWYQQTPGQGLQFLFEYFSETQRNKGNFPGRFSGRQFSNSRSEMNVSTLELGDSALYLCASSLADRDPGGYTFGSGTRLTVV.

By share of the sample, this clonotype is medium-sized (0.01 to 0.1%). The chain combines TRBV20-1 with TRBJ2-3; a possible D gene is TRBD2 (6 bases). Germline lookup yields CDR1 DFQATT and CDR2 SNEGSKA (reference sequence). V lost 4 bases and J lost 1, with 12 bases in between. This CDR3 is 14 amino acids long. CDR3 DNA: TGCAGTGCTAAGCGGGCGGGGCGCACAGATACGCAGTATTTT. Protein sequence: CSAKRAGRTDTQYF.

This clonotype showed up many times. The V call is TRBV6-6, the J call TRBJ1-5, with 9 bases lining up with TRBD1. CDR1 is MNHNY and CDR2 is SVGAGI in the germline V gene (reference sequence). This CDR3 has 16 amino acids. V lost 2 bases, J lost 0 bases, and 2 bases stayed unmatched. The CDR3 reads CASSYAGQGSNQPQHF. CDR3 sequence (DNA): TGTGCCAGCAGTTACGCGGGACAGGGTAGCAATCAGCCCCAGCATTTT.

About this clonotype itself: Mismatch with germline at one junction end may stem from a read error. This chain links TRBV24-1 with TRBJ2-3, with a tentative D call TRBD2 (5 bases). This CDR3 is built from 12 residues. Germline lookup yields CDR1 KGHDR and CDR2 SFDVKD. As DNA, the CDR3 is TGTGCCAACAGTGACCCCGGGGATACACAGTATTTT. Its translation is CANSDPGDTQYF.

This clonotype was seen ten or more times. The chain is built from TRBV20-1 and TRBJ2-5; unclear D gene. This CDR3 comprises 15 residues. V was clipped by 1 base and J by 3 bases, with 15 bases between them. Germline V gene sequence: CDR1 DFQATT, CDR2 SNEGSKA (reference sequence). CDR3 protein: CSARGRQALEETQYF. CDR3 DNA sequence: TGCAGTGCTAGAGGCCGACAAGCCCTGGAAGAGACCCAGTACTTC.

This clonotype was observed many times. The rearrangement joins TRBV3-1 to TRBJ1-5, with D possibly matching TRBD1 (5 bases). Germline V gene data show CDR1 as LGHDT and CDR2 as YNNKEL (reference sequence). The CDR3 sequence is 15 residues long. The V and J ends lost 2 bases and 5 bases respectively, with 13 bases between them. The CDR3 reads CASSQSHGGDQPQHF. The CDR3 nucleotides read TGTGCCAGCAGCCAATCTCACGGGGGGGATCAGCCCCAGCATTTT.

This clonotype occurred many times. The genes are TRBV5-1 and TRBJ2-1; D is perhaps TRBD2 (7 bases). Germline V lookup: CDR1 SGHRS, CDR2 YFSETQ. The CDR3 is made up of 16 amino acids. V was trimmed by 2 bases and J by 0 bases, leaving 12 bases between them. The CDR3 loop reads CASSFGGRGSYNEQFF. The CDR3 region has the DNA TGCGCCAGCAGCTTCGGGGGGCGGGGCTCCTACAATGAGCAGTTCTTC.

This clonotype was counted many times. This chain uses TRBV6-5 with TRBJ1-4, with D perhaps TRBD1 (6 bases). V shed 0 bases and J shed 5 bases, with 10 bases lying between them. This CDR3 is 15 amino acids long. From germline, CDR1 is MNHEY and CDR2 SVGAGI. The CDR3 spells CASSYSGRGNEKLFF. The CDR3, as DNA: TGTGCCAGCAGTTACTCGGGCAGGGGAAATGAAAAACTGTTTTTT.